This T cell receptor (beta chain) was captured by sequencing in a study of molecular identifiers for immune sequencing clone quantification. With 1 base removed from V and 0 bases from J, the gap between germline ends came to 7 bases. CDR3 length: 15 amino acids. Per the germline V gene, CDR1 is SGHTA and CDR2 is FQGNSA. This clonotype showed up many times. TCRdb re-derived calls from the PCR reads in MiXCR, one entry per CDR3 protein. The data hold under 600,000 distinct CDR3 sequences, with about a fifth observed a single time. The J gene is TRBJ2-1, the V gene TRBV7-2; maybe TRBD1 (6 bases). Sequencing was performed on naive CD8+ T cells from blood, with Jurkat cell RNA spiked in. The sample's subset: FACS-sorted CD8+CD4-CCR7+CD45RA+ naive T cells. The TCR sequence derives from a human donor in good health. Some libraries in this study had Jurkat cell RNA spiked in. CDR3 nucleotides: TGTGCCAGCAGCTTAGTACAGGGCTCCTACAATGAGCAGTTCTTC. It encodes CASSLVQGSYNEQFF. The full variable domain, in which reference TRBV7-2 and TRBJ2-1 provide the parts outside the CDR3, is GAGVSQSPSNKVTEKGKDVELRCDPISGHTALYWYRQSLGQGLEFLIYFQGNSAPDKSGLPSDRFSAERTGGSVSTLTIQRTQQEDSAVYLCASSLVQGSYNEQFFGPGTRLTVL.